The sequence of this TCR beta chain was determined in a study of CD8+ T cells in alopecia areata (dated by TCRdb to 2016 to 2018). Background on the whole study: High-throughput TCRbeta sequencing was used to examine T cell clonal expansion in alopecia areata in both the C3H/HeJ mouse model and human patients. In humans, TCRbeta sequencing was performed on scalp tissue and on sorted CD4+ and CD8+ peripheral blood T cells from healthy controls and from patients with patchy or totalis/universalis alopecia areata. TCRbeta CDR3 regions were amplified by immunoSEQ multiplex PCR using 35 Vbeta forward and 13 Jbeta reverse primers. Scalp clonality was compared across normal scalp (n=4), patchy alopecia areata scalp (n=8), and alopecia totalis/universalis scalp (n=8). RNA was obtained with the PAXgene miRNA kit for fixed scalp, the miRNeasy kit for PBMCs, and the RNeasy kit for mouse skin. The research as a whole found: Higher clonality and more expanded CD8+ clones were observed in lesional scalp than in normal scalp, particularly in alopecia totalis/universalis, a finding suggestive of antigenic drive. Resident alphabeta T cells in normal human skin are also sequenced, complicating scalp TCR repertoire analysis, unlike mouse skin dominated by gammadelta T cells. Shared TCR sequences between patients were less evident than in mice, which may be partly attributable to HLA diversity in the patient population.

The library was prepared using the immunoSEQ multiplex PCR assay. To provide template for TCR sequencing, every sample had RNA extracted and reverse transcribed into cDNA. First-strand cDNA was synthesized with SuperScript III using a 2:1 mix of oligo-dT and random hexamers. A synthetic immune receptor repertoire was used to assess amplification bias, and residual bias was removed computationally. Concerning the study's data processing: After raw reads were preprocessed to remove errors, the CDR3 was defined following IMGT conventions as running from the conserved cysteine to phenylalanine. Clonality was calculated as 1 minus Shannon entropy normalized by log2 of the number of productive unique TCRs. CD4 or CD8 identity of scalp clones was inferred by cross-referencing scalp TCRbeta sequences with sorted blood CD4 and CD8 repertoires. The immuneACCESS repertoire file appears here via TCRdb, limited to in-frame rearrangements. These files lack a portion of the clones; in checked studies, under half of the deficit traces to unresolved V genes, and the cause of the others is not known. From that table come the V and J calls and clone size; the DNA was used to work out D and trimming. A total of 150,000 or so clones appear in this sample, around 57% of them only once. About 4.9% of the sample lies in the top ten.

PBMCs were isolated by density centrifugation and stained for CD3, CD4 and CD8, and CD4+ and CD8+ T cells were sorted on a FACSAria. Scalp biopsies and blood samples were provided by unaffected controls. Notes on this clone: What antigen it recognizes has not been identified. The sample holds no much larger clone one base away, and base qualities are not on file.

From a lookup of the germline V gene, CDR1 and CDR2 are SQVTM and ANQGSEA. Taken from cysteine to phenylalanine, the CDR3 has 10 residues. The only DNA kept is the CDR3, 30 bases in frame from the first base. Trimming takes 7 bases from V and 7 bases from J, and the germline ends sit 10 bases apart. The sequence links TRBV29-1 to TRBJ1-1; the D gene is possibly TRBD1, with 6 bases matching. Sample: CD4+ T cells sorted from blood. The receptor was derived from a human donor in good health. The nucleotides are TGCAGCGGGCAGACAGGTGAAGCTTTCTTT. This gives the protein CSGQTGEAFF. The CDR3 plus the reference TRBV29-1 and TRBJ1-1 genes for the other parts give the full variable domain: SAVISQKPSRDICQRGTSLTIQCQVDSQVTMMFWYRQQPGQSLTLIATANQGSEATYESGFVIDKFPISRPNLTFSTLTVSNMSPEDSSIYLCSGQTGEAFFGQGTRLTVV.